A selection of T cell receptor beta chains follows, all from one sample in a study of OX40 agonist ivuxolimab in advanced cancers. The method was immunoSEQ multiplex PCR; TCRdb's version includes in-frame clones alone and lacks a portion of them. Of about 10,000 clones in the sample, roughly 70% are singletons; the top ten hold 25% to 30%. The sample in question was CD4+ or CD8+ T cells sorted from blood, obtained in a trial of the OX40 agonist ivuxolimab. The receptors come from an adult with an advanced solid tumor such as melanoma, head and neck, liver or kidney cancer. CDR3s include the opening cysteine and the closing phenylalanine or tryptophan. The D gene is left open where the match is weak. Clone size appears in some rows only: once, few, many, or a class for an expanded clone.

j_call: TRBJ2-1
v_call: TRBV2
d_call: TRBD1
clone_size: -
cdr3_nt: TGTGCCAGCAGTACTCCGGGGACAGTTAAGGGCAATGAGCAGTTCTTC
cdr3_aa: CASSTPGTVKGNEQFF

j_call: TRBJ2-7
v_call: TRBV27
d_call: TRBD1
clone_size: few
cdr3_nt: TGTGCCAGCAGTTTAAAGGGGACAGCGGATAGCTTTTCCTACGAGCAGTACTTC
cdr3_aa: CASSLKGTADSFSYEQYF

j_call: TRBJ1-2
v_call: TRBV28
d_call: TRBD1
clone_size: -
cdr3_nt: TGTGCCAGCAAGTCGACAGGGCTCAACTATGGCTACACCTTC
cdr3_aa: CASKSTGLNYGYTF

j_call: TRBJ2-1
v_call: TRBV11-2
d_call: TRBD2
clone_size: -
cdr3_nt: TGTGCCAGCAGCCCGGGACTAGCGGGGGCAAATGAGCAGTTCTTC
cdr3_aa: CASSPGLAGANEQFF

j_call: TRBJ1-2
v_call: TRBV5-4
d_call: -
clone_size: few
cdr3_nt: TGTGCCAGCAGCTCAGATCGACACTCTCGGAACTATGGCTACACCTTC
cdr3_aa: CASSSDRHSRNYGYTF

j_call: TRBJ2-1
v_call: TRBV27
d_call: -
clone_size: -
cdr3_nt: TGTGCCAGCAGTCCTAGGGGGACATCCTACAATGAGCAGTTCTTC
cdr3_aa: CASSPRGTSYNEQFF

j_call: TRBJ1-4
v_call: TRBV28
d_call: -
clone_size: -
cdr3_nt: TGTGCCAGCAGTTTATCGCCGCCTAATGAAAAACTGTTTTTT
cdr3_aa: CASSLSPPNEKLFF

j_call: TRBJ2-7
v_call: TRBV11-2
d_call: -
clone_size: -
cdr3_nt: TGTGCCAGCAGCTTAGGGGGCAGGGGAGTTCACGAGCAGTACTTC
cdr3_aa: CASSLGGRGVHEQYF

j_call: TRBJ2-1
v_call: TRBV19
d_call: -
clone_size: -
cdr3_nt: TGTGCCAGTAGTATCACAGGGATTGAGCAGTTCTTC
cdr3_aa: CASSITGIEQFF

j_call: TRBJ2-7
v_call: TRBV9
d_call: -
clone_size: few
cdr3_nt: TGTGCCAGCAGCCCCTCGAGCTACGCCTACGAGCAGTACTTC
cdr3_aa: CASSPSSYAYEQYF

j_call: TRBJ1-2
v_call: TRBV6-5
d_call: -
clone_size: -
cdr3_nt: TGTGCCAGCAGTTTTTGGCCTCCAGAAACGTATGGCTACACCTTC
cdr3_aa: CASSFWPPETYGYTF

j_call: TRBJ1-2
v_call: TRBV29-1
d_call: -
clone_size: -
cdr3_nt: TGCAGCGTTGATCGGGGGGTCTTCTATGGCTACACCTTC
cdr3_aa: CSVDRGVFYGYTF

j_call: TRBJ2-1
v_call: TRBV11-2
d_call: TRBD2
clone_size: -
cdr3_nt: TGTGCCAGCAGCTTAGGACTAGCGGGACGGGTCCTCTACAATGAGCAGTTCTTC
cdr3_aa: CASSLGLAGRVLYNEQFF

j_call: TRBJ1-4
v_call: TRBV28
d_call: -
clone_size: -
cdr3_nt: TGTGCCAGCAGTTTACTAGGGACGCGGCGGGAGGAAAAACTGTTTTTT
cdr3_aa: CASSLLGTRREEKLFF

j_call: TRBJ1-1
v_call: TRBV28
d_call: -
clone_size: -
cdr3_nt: TGTGCCAGCCGCTTCGGGGGAGGCACTGAAGCTTTCTTT
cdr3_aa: CASRFGGGTEAFF

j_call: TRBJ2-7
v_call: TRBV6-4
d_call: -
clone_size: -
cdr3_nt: TGTGCCAGCAGTGGAGATAACACCGACTACGAGCAGTACTTC
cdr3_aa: CASSGDNTDYEQYF

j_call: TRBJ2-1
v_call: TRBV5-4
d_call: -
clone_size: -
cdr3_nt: TGTGCCAGCAGCTTGTGGGGCGGTGAGCAGTTCTTC
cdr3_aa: CASSLWGGEQFF

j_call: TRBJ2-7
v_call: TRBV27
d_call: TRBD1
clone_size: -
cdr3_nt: TGTGCCAGCAGCTTTGGGACAGCCTACGAGCAGTACTTC
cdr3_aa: CASSFGTAYEQYF

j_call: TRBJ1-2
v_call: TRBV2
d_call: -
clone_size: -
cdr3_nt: TGTGCCAGCAGTGAAATGGACAGAGTCTATGGCTACACCTTC
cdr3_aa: CASSEMDRVYGYTF

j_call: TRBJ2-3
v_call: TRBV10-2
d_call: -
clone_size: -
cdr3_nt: TGCGCCAGCAGCCCGACCGGGACCTCCTCCACAGATACGCAGTATTTT
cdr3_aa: CASSPTGTSSTDTQYF

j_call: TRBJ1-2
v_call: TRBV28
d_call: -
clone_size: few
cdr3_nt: TGTGCCAGCAGGACCCCCGCCCTGGACAGCTGGGGCTACACCTTC
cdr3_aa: CASRTPALDSWGYTF

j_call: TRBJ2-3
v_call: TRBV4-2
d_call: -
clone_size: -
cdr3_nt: TGTGCCAGCAGCCAAGAGGGCCTAGCCCGCACAGATACGCAGTATTTT
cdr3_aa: CASSQEGLARTDTQYF

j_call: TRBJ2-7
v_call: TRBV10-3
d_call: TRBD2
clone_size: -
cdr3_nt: TGTGCCATCAGTGGGGGGACTAGCGGGAGGGCCCACGAGCAGTACTTC
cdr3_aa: CAISGGTSGRAHEQYF

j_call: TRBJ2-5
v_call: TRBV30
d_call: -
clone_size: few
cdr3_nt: TGTGCCTGGAGTGGCATGTGGGGGATGAGGGAGACCCAGTACTTC
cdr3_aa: CAWSGMWGMRETQYF

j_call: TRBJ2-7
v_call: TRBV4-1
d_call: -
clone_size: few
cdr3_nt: TGCGCCAGCAGCCAAGAAAGGATTAACTACGAGCAGTACTTC
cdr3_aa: CASSQERINYEQYF

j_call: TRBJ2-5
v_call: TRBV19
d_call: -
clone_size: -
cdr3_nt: TGTGCCAGTAGTATACAGGGCCAAGAGACCCAGTACTTC
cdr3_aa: CASSIQGQETQYF

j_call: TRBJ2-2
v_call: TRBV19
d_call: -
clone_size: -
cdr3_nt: TGTGGAGCGGGCACCGGGGAGCTGTTTTTT
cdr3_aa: CGAGTGELFF

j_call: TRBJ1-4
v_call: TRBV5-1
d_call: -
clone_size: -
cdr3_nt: TGCGCCAGCAGCTCGGGAGCAACTAATGAAAAACTGTTTTTT
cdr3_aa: CASSSGATNEKLFF